A single sample is the source of the 4 T cell receptor beta chains below, sequenced in a study of cytomegalovirus exposure and HLA in healthy donors. PCR primers comprised 60 Vbeta and 13 Jbeta primers. Using immunoSEQ multiplex PCR, the repertoire was profiled, and TCRdb retains in-frame clones only, with some absent. The repertoire holds some 130,000 clones, with about 86% as singletons. The specimen was PBMCs. The receptors shown here come from a man younger than 35 in good health and CMV-seronegative.

This chain connects TRBV7-6 to TRBJ2-1, with 11 bases aligning to TRBD2. Germline V gives CDR1 SGHVS, CDR2 FNYEAQ. V was pared by 2 bases and J by 7 bases, with 7 bases of the junction left unmatched. The CDR3 has 16 residues. CDR3 residues: CASSLKLAGGGNEQFF. CDR3 sequence (DNA): TGTGCCAGCAGCTTAAAGCTAGCGGGGGGTGGGAATGAGCAGTTCTTC. The entire variable domain, with the rest obtained from reference TRBV7-6 and TRBJ2-1, is as follows: GAGVSQSPRYKVTKRGQDVALRCDPISGHVSLYWYRQALGQGPEFLTYFNYEAQQDKSGLPNDRFSAERPEGSISTLTIQRTEQRDSAMYRCASSLKLAGGGNEQFFGPGTRLTVL.

V and J are TRBV19 and TRBJ2-7, with 9 bases identical to TRBD2. The germline V gene has CDR1 LNHDA and CDR2 SQIVND (reference sequence). J gave up 3 bases and V 5 bases, and 8 bases lay outside the gene matches. CDR3 size: 15 residues. CDR3 region: CASSLTSGGLYEQYF. The CDR3 DNA reads as TGTGCCAGTAGTTTGACTAGCGGTGGGCTCTACGAGCAGTACTTC.

V gene TRBV5-4 combines with J gene TRBJ2-5, with 7 bases aligning to TRBD2. This CDR3 has 15 amino acids. V was pared by 1 base and J by 2 bases, with 5 bases of the junction left unmatched. The V gene's germline CDR1 is SGHNT and CDR2 YYREEE (reference sequence). The CDR3, as DNA: TGTGCCAGCAGCTTGAGGACGGGGGGACAAGAGACCCAGTACTTC. This codes for CASSLRTGGQETQYF.

In nucleotides, the CDR3 is TGTGCCAGCAGTTACGGGCAGACCTACACCTTC. It specifies CASSYGQTYTF. V gene TRBV6-5 combines with J gene TRBJ1-2; unclear D gene. The CDR3 runs 11 residues. V lost 2 bases and J lost 10, with 8 bases in between. Per germline, CDR1 MNHEY and CDR2 SVGAGI.